The T cell receptor (beta chain) described here comes from a study of CD8 T cells in Susac syndrome. As for this clonotype: At one end the junction does not follow the germline gene, possibly because of a read error.

The germline V gene has CDR1 SEHNR and CDR2 FQNEAQ (reference sequence). This CDR3 is built from 13 residues. An input of about 0.5 to 1 ug of RNA was subjected to reverse transcription using random hexamers. MiXCR, run by TCRdb on the immunoSEQ multiplex PCR reads, gives a single entry per CDR3 protein. The repertoire holds approximately 180,000 distinct CDR3 sequences, with approximately 94% as singletons. The chain employs TRBV7-9 and TRBJ2-1, with a tentative D call TRBD1 (5 bases). The TCR comes from a human donor with multiple sclerosis. Sequencing was carried out using CD4+ T cells from PBMCs. CDR3 nucleotide sequence: TGTGCCAGCAGCCCAGGGCCCAACAATCAGCAGTTCTTC. Its translation is CASSPGPNNQQFF.